This T cell receptor (beta chain) emerged from a study of cytomegalovirus exposure and HLA in healthy donors. V shed 2 bases and J shed 9 bases, with 13 bases lying between them. In germline, CDR1 is MNHNS, CDR2 SASEGT. The CDR3 has 13 residues. The PCR used 60 Vbeta and 13 Jbeta primers. The assay was immunoSEQ multiplex PCR, and TCRdb's table has in-frame clones only and misses some. The table includes 65,000 to 85,000 clones, 60% to 85% detected once. This clone was seen only a few times. The sample taken for sequencing was PBMCs. The sequence was obtained from a woman aged 40 to 50 in good health and CMV-seropositive. The chain is built from TRBV6-1 and TRBJ1-1; possibly TRBD1 for D (6 bases). For the CDR3, the DNA is TGTGCCAGCAGTGAATCGGGCAGGGGTAAAGCTTTCTTT. Its translation is CASSESGRGKAFF.